Below, 17 T cell receptor beta chains from the same sample are listed, as sequenced in a study of blood T cell repertoires in COVID-19. TCRdb's table, derived via immunoSEQ multiplex PCR, lists solely in-frame clones and lacks some. The sample has a few hundred thousand clones, 70% to 90% seen once. The sequencing input was PBMCs or T cells enriched from blood (not recorded which). The origin of the receptors is a woman aged 18-29 years who had been exposed to COVID-19.

The CDR3 nucleotides are TGCGCCAGCAGCCAAGAGTATGGGCAGGTTTCCACTGAAGCTTTCTTT. Translation gives CASSQEYGQVSTEAFF. The chain combines TRBV4-1 with TRBJ1-1; no clear D. Trimming removed 0 bases from V and 4 bases from J, with 15 bases in between. Looked up from germline, CDR1 is MGHRA and CDR2 is YSYEKL. This CDR3 spans 16 amino acids.

The chain carries TRBV5-4 and TRBJ2-7, with 11 bases fitting TRBD2. CDR3 size: 15 residues. J was trimmed by 4 bases and V by 4 bases; bases with no gene match: 7. CDR1 and CDR2 (germline): SGHNT, YYREEE (reference sequence). As DNA, the CDR3 is TGTGCCAGCAGCACCGGGACTAGCGGAGTTTACGAGCAGTACTTC. This sequence encodes CASSTGTSGVYEQYF. Looking up the rest from reference TRBV5-4 and TRBJ2-7 gives the full variable domain: ETGVTQSPTHLIKTRGQQVTLRCSSQSGHNTVSWYQQALGQGPQFIFQYYREEENGRGNFPPRFSGLQFPNYSSELNVNALELDDSALYLCASSTGTSGVYEQYFGPGTRLTVT.

The chain has TRBV29-1 and TRBJ1-2; D unclear. CDR1 SQVTM and CDR2 ANQGSEA come from the germline V gene. Trimming took 4 bases from V and 4 from J, leaving 13 bases between them. This CDR3 spans 13 amino acids. DNA of the CDR3: TGCAGCGTTGGCCCGGGGTCGGGCTATGGCTACACCTTC. Translated, it gives CSVGPGSGYGYTF.

This chain connects TRBV19 to TRBJ2-1, with 11 bases matching TRBD2. This CDR3 is built from 15 residues. Germline assignment: CDR1 LNHDA and CDR2 SQIVND (reference sequence). Trimming at V came to 5 bases and at J to 3 bases, leaving 3 bases not matched to a gene. CDR3 sequence: CASSLLAGDYNEQFF. The CDR3 DNA follows: TGTGCCAGTAGTCTACTAGCGGGAGACTACAATGAGCAGTTCTTC. Full variable domain (outside the CDR3, taken from reference TRBV19 and TRBJ2-1): DGGITQSPKYLFRKEGQNVTLSCEQNLNHDAMYWYRQDPGQGLRLIYYSQIVNDFQKGDIAEGYSVSREKKESFPLTVTSAQKNPTAFYLCASSLLAGDYNEQFFGPGTRLTVL.

The rearrangement uses TRBV18 and TRBJ2-1; TRBD1 is a possible D gene (5 bases). The V gene lost 3 bases and the J gene lost 3 bases, with 12 bases spanning the gap. Germline CDR1 is KGHSH and CDR2 is LQKENI. CDR3 length: 15 residues. CDR3: CASSPQGDFYNEQFF. The CDR3 nucleotides are TGTGCCAGCTCACCTCAGGGTGATTTCTACAATGAGCAGTTCTTC.

The V call is TRBV20-1, the J call TRBJ1-1, with D perhaps matching TRBD1 (5 bases). Germline V gives CDR1 DFQATT, CDR2 SNEGSKA (reference sequence). Trimming cost V 7 bases and J 4 bases, with 10 bases left between them. The CDR3 is 11 residues long. The CDR3 here is CSVRGTTEAFF. DNA for the CDR3: TGCAGTGTACGGGGGACCACTGAAGCTTTCTTT.

This chain connects TRBV5-1 to TRBJ1-1; maybe TRBD1 (6 bases). CDR1 is SGHRS and CDR2 is YFSETQ in the germline V gene. This CDR3 region has 14 residues. Trimming left V 4 bases short and J 4 bases short, with 14 bases between. The CDR3 DNA is TGCGCCAGCAGCCGACAGGAAAGGAGCACTGAAGCTTTCTTT. Residues: CASSRQERSTEAFF.

The genes are TRBV9 and TRBJ2-2; no clear D gene. The V gene's germline CDR1 is SGDLS and CDR2 YYNGEE. This CDR3 has 15 amino acids. Trimming pared 3 bases from V and 6 bases from J, leaving 15 bases between. In DNA form, the CDR3 reads TGTGCCAGCAGCGGACGAGGAAGTCCCCCCGGGGAGCTGTTTTTT. Translating it yields CASSGRGSPPGELFF.

The chain carries TRBV4-3 and TRBJ1-1, with 7 nucleotides matching TRBD1. Germline CDR1 and CDR2: LGHNA and YSLEER. V dropped 2 bases and J dropped 1; count of bases not matched to a gene: 7. CDR3 size: 16 residues. CDR3 sequence: CASSQHWTGPNTEAFF. The CDR3 DNA is TGCGCCAGCAGCCAACATTGGACAGGACCGAACACTGAAGCTTTCTTT.

The chain is built from TRBV5-1 and TRBJ2-3, with 11 nucleotides matching TRBD1. The CDR3 is made up of 16 amino acids. Per the germline V gene, CDR1 is SGHRS and CDR2 is YFSETQ. Losses at the gene ends were 0 bases for V and 1 base for J; bases not matched to a gene: 1. The CDR3 nucleotides are TGCGCCAGCAGCTTGGCGGGACAGGGGGGCACAGATACGCAGTATTTT. It specifies CASSLAGQGGTDTQYF.

This rearrangement joins TRBV6-1 to TRBJ1-6; tentatively, D is TRBD1 (5 bases). The V gene's germline CDR1 is MNHNS and CDR2 SASEGT. The CDR3 length is 16 residues. Between the trimmed V and J ends, which lost 4 bases and 0 bases, there was a span of 10 bases. The CDR3 DNA reads as TGTGCCAGCAGTGTAGGGGTTAGCTCCTATAATTCACCCCTCCACTTT. It is translated as CASSVGVSSYNSPLHF.

The V and J genes are TRBV6-5 and TRBJ2-7; 11 nucleotides line up with TRBD2. CDR1 is MNHEY and CDR2 is SVGAGI in the germline V gene. The V segment lost 6 bases and the J segment 3 bases; nucleotides outside the gene matches: 7. The CDR3 totals 15 residues. The CDR3 loop is CASRAGLAGYYEQYF. CDR3 coding DNA: TGTGCCAGCAGGGCCGGACTAGCGGGCTACTACGAGCAGTACTTC.

V and J are TRBV19 and TRBJ1-1; D ambiguous. Germline values: CDR1 LNHDA, CDR2 SQIVND (reference sequence). The V end lost 3 bases, the J end lost 4 bases, and 12 bases lay between the germline ends. This CDR3 region has 14 residues. The CDR3 reads CASSIGRSGTEAFF. Here the CDR3 DNA reads TGTGCCAGTAGTATCGGTCGGTCCGGCACTGAAGCTTTCTTT.

V gene TRBV5-4 combines with J gene TRBJ2-7, with TRBD1 matching 7 bases. The V gene end was trimmed by 4 bases and the J gene end by 7 bases; junction bases not matched to a gene: 8. CDR3 length: 13 amino acids. From germline, CDR1 is SGHNT and CDR2 YYREEE (reference sequence). CDR3 sequence reads: CASSLLGGNEQYF. CDR3 DNA sequence: TGTGCCAGCAGCCTACTAGGGGGCAATGAGCAGTACTTC. Full variable domain (missing parts from reference TRBV5-4 and TRBJ2-7): ETGVTQSPTHLIKTRGQQVTLRCSSQSGHNTVSWYQQALGQGPQFIFQYYREEENGRGNFPPRFSGLQFPNYSSELNVNALELDDSALYLCASSLLGGNEQYFGPGTRLTVT.

The chain links TRBV7-9 to TRBJ2-5; 7 bases match TRBD2. With 2 bases clipped from V and 3 bases from J, the junction kept 6 bases outside the gene matches. This CDR3 comprises 15 residues. In germline, CDR1 is SEHNR, CDR2 FQNEAQ (reference sequence). The CDR3 region has the DNA TGTGCCAGCAGCTTACCTCCCGGACTAGAAGAGACCCAGTACTTC. This gives the protein CASSLPPGLEETQYF.

The chain combines TRBV11-2 with TRBJ2-6; the D gene is possibly TRBD2 (5 bases). V lost 1 base and J 0 bases, leaving 7 bases between the germline ends. CDR1 and CDR2 from the germline V gene are SGHAT and FQNNGV. CDR3 length equals 16 residues. This CDR3 is CASSLAGFSGANVLTF. The DNA of the CDR3 is TGTGCCAGCAGCTTAGCGGGGTTCTCTGGGGCCAACGTCCTGACTTTC. The whole variable domain, remainder taken from reference TRBV11-2 and TRBJ2-6, is EAGVAQSPRYKIIEKRQSVAFWCNPISGHATLYWYQQILGQGPKLLIQFQNNGVVDDSQLPKDRFSAERLKGVDSTLKIQPAKLEDSAVYLCASSLAGFSGANVLTFGAGSRLTVL.

V usage is TRBV11-1 and J usage is TRBJ1-1; D perhaps matches TRBD1 (5 bases). Germline values: CDR1 SGHAT, CDR2 FQDESV (reference sequence). V was trimmed by 3 bases and J by 0 bases, leaving 14 bases between them. CDR3 length equals 16 residues. The CDR3 protein is CASSFGQGYLNTEAFF. The CDR3 bases are TGTGCCAGCAGCTTCGGGCAGGGCTATCTGAACACTGAAGCTTTCTTT.